One T cell receptor beta chain is described in this entry. Its antigen is unidentified. The data were taken from a study of blood T cells in healthy people across ages. Study conclusions and caveats: The CMV status of each donor remained undetermined, and this could have confounded shifts in expanded clonotypes. In these data, TCR beta diversity tracked strongly with naive T cell percentage. A roughly linear fall in TCR beta diversity per million T cells was seen with increasing age. When one million T cells were used, diversity estimates were thought to be underestimates.

The CDR3 runs 11 residues. The V gene end was trimmed by 7 bases and the J gene end by 3 bases; junction bases not matched to a gene: 3. Germline CDR1 SQVTM, CDR2 ANQGSEA. A sample-barcoded 5' primer and a J-beta primer mix were used in a second PCR of roughly 6 to 11 cycles. TCRdb processed the 5' RACE reads anew with MiXCR; each CDR3 protein has one entry. The table lists about 1.5 million distinct CDR3 sequences, approximately 39% of them singletons. The genes are TRBV29-1 and TRBJ2-7; 7 nucleotides agree with TRBD2. The sequencing input was blood. This TCR was recovered from a woman aged 18-29 years in good health. CDR3 protein: CSGASGYEQYF. CDR3 in DNA: TGCAGCGGGGCTAGCGGCTACGAGCAGTACTTC.